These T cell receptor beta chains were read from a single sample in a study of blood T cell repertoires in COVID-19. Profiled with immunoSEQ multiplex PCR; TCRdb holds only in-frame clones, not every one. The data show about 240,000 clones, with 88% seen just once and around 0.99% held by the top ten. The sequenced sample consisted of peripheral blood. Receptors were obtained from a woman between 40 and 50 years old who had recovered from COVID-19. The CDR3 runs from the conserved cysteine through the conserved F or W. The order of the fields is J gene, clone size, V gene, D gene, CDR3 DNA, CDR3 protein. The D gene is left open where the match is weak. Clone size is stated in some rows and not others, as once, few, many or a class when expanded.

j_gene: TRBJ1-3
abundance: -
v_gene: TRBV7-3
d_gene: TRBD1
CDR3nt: TGTGCCAGCAGCGTAACAGGGGCCCGCTCTGGAAACACCATATATTTT
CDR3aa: CASSVTGARSGNTIYF

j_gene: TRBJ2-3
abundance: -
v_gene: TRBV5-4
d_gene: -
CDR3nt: TGTGCCAGCAGCTTGGGTAGTCTCGGGGCGCAGTATTTT
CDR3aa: CASSLGSLGAQYF

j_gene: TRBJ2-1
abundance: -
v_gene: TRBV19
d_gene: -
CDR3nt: TGTGCCAGTAGGCGGGCGTACAATGAGCAGTTCTTC
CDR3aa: CASRRAYNEQFF

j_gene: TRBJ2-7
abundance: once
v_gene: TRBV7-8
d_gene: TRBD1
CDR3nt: TGTGCCAGCAGCAACCTGTTCGGGACAGGGTGGTACGAGCAGTACTTC
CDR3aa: CASSNLFGTGWYEQYF

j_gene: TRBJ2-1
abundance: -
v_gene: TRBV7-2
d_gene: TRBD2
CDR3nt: TGTGCCAGCAGCTTAGGGGGACTAGCGGGAGGGCCGCTTCTCAATGAGCAGTTCTTC
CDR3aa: CASSLGGLAGGPLLNEQFF

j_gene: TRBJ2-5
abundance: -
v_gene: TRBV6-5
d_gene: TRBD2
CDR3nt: TGTGCCAGCGGCCTAGCGGGAGGGCCAGGGGAGACCCAGTACTTC
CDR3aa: CASGLAGGPGETQYF

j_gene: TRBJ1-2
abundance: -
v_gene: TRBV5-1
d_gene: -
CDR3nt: TGCGCCAGCAGCTTGCGGGCAGGGGCAGCCGCTAACTATGGCTACACCTTC
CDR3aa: CASSLRAGAAANYGYTF

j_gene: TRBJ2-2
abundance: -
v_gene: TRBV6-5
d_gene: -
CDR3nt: TGTGCCAGCAGTTACGGTCAGGGGATCGGGGAGCTGTTTTTT
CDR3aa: CASSYGQGIGELFF

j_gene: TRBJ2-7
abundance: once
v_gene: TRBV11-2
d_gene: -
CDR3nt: TGTGCCAGCAGCTCCAACAACTACGAGCAGTACTTC
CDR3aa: CASSSNNYEQYF

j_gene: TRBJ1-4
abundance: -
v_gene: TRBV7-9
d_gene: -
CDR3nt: TGTGCCAGCACCGGTTACCGGGGGGAAAAACTGTTTTTT
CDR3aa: CASTGYRGEKLFF

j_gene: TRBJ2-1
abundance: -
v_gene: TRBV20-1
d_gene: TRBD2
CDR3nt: TGCAGTGCTAGTGGCGGGAGGGCCTTTAGTGAGCAGTTCTTC
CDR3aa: CSASGGRAFSEQFF

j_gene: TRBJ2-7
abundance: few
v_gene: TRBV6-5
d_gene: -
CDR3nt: TGTGCCAGCAGTACCGGGGCTACGGGACTGTACTTC
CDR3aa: CASSTGATGLYF

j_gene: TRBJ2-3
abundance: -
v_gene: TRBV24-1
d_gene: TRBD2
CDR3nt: TGTGCCAACCTCCCTAGCGGGGCTTACACAGATACGCAGTATTTT
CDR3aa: CANLPSGAYTDTQYF

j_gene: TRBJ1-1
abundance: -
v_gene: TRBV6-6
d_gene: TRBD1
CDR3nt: TGTGCCAGCAGCCGTACGGGGAACAGGGGAGCTTTCTTT
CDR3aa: CASSRTGNRGAFF